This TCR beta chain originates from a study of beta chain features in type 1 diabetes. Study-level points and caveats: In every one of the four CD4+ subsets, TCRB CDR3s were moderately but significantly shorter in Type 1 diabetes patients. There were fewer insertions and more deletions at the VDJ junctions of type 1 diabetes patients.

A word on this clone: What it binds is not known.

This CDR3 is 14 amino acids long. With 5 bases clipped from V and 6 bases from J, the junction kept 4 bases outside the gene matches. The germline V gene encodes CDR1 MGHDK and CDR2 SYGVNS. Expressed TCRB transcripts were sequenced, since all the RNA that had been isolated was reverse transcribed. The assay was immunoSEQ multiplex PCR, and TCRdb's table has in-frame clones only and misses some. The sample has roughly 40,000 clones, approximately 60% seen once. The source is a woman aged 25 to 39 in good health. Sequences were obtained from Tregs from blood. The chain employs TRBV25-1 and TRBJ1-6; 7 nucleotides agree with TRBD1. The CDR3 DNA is TGTGCCAGCAGTCTCGGGACAGCTAATTCACCCCTCCACTTT. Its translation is CASSLGTANSPLHF. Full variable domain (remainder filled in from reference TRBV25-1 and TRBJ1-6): EADIYQTPRYLVIGTGKKITLECSQTMGHDKMYWYQQDPGMELHLIHYSYGVNSTEKGDLSSESTVSRIRTEHFPLTLESARPSHTSQYLCASSLGTANSPLHFGNGTRLTVT.